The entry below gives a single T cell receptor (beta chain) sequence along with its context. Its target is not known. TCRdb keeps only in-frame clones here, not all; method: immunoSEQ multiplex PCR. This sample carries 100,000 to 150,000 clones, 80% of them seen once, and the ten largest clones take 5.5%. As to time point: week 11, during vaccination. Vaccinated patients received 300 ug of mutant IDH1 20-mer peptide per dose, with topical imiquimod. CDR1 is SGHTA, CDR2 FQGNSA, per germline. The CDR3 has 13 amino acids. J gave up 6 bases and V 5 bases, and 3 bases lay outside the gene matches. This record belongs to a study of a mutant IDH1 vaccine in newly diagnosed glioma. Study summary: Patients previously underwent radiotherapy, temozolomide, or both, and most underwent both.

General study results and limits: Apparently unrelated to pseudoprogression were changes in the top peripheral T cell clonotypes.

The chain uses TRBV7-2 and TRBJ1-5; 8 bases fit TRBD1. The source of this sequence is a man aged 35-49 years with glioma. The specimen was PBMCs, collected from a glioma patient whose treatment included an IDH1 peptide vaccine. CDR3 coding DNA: TGTGCCAGCAGCCAGGACAGGGTTCAGCCCCAGCATTTT. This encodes CASSQDRVQPQHF.